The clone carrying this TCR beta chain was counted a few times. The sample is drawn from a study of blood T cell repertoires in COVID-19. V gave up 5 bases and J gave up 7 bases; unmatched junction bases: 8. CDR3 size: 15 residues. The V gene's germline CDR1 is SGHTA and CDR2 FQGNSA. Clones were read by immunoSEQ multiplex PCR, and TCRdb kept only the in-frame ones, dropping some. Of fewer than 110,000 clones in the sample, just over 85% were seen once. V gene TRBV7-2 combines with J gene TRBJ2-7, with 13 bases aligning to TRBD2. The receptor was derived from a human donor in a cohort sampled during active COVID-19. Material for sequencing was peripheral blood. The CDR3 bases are TGTGCCAGCAGCAGAGGGACTAGCGGGGCTTGGGAGCAGTACTTC. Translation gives CASSRGTSGAWEQYF.